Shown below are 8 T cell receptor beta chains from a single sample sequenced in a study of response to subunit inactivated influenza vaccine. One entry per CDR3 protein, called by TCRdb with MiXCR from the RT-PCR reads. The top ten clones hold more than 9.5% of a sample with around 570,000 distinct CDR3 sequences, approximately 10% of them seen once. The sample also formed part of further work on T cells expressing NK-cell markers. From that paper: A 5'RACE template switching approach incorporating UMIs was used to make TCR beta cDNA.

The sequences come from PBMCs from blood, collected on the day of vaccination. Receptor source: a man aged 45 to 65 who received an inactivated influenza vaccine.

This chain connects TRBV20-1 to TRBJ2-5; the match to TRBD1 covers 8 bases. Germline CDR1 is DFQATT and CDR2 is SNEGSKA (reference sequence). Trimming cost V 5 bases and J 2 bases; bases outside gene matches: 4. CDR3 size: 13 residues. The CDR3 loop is CSAHGQGQETQYF. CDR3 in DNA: TGCAGTGCTCATGGACAGGGACAAGAGACCCAGTACTTC.

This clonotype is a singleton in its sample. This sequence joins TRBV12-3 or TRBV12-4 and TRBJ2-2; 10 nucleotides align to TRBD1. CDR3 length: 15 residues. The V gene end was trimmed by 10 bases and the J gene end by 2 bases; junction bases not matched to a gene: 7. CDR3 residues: CATGGTGANTGELFF. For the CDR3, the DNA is TGTGCCACCGGAGGGACAGGGGCCAACACCGGGGAGCTGTTTTTT.

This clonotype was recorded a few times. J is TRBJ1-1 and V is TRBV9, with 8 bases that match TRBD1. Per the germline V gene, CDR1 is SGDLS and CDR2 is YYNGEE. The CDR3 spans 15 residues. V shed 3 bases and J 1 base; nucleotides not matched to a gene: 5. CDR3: CASSGRQGPNTEAFF. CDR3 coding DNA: TGTGCCAGCAGCGGGCGACAGGGGCCGAACACTGAAGCTTTCTTT.

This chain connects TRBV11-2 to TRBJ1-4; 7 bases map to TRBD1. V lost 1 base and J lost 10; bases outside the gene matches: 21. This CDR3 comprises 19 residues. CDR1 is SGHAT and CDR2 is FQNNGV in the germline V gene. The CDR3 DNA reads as TGTGCCAGCAGCTTAGGACTCCCGGGACAGCCACCTGCAAGTGCAAAACTGTTTTTT. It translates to CASSLGLPGQPPASAKLFF.

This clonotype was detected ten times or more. Written as DNA, the CDR3 is TGTGCCATCAGGTCCGGGACAGGCTCCTACGAGCAGTACTTC. Translated, it gives CAIRSGTGSYEQYF. The rearrangement links TRBV10-3 to TRBJ2-7; 8 bases fit TRBD1. Germline lookup yields CDR1 ENHRY and CDR2 SYGVKD. Trimming at V came to 6 bases and at J to 0 bases, leaving 4 bases not matched to a gene. This CDR3 is built from 14 residues.

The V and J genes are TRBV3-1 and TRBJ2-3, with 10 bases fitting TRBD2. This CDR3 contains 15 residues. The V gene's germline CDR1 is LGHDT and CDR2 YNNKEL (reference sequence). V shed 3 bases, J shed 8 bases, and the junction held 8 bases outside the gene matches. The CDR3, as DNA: TGTGCCAGCAGCCAGTCCACTAGCGGGACCACTACGCAGTATTTT. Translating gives CASSQSTSGTTTQYF.

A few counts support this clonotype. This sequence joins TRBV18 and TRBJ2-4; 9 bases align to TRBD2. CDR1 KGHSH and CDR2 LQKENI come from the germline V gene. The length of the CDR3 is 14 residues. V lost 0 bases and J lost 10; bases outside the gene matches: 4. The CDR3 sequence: CASSPPSSGGIQYF. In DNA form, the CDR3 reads TGTGCCAGCTCACCACCGAGTAGCGGGGGAATTCAGTACTTC.

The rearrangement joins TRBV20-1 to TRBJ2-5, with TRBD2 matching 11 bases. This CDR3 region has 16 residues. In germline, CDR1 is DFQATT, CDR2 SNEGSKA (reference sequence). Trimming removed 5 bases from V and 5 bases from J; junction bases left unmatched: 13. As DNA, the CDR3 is TGCAGTGCTGCCCCTATACTAGCGGGAGATTTTGAGACCCAGTACTTC. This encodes CSAAPILAGDFETQYF.